This T cell receptor (beta chain) was found in a study of blood T cells in healthy people across ages (dated by TCRdb to 2014 to 2015). Turning to the overall study: In model experiments, roughly one uniquely barcoded TCR beta cDNA molecule per two T cells was captured by template switching. The study measured age-related changes in TCR beta repertoire diversity using deep sequencing normalized with unique cDNA molecular identifiers. Four age groups were formed from the donors: young (average 16 years), middle-aged (approximately 39), aged (62) and long-lived (82). Using the same blood draw, the study looked at two additional independent replicas of 1 million unique cDNA reads for two donors, one aged 18 to 29 and the other aged 80 or older. The investigation overall reported the following: As age increased, observed TCR beta diversity per million T cells dropped in a roughly linear way, and a significant reduction was already evident by age about 40. A strong correlation was found between observed TCR beta diversity and the percentage of naive T cells measured by flow cytometry. Total diversity estimates from one million sequenced T cells were considered lower bounds and underestimates. Conclusive comparison of naive and antigen-experienced compartments was prevented by the profiling of bulk unsorted PBMCs. The CMV infection status of donors was not known, potentially confounding age-related changes in expanded clonotypes. Compared with the aged group, the long-lived group had more naive CD4+ T cells, fewer expanded clones and increased TCR diversity, suggesting age selection.

To prepare the library, 5' RACE was applied. Instrument used: Illumina HiSeq 2500. A second roughly 6 to 11 cycle PCR used a sample-barcoded 5' primer and a J-beta primer mix. A unique molecular identifier was introduced onto each TCR beta cDNA molecule by a template-switch 5' adaptor carrying 12 random nucleotides. At least 2.5 million CDR3-containing paired-end reads were obtained from each sample. The Mint cDNA synthesis kit, primed by a TRBC-specific oligonucleotide, was used to synthesize first-strand cDNA from all RNA. Following uracil-DNA glycosylase treatment, all cDNA underwent a first 18-cycle PCR with the universal primers M1SS and BC2_uni_R. Per the source publication's procedure: Each sample was normalized by randomly selecting 1 million high-quality reads, each carrying a distinct molecular identifier. Reads sharing molecular identifiers were discarded rather than binned into consensus sequences. MiTCR, with a Q25 quality threshold and the strictest error-elimination algorithm, was used for CDR3 identification, clonotype clustering and error correction. A nonparametric unseen species model with Euler transformation was used to estimate lower-bound total TCR beta diversity. TCRdb trimmed public reads at Q25 via fastp, called clones via MiXCR and kept in-frame beta chains. Entries are consolidated by CDR3 protein sequence, retaining the most common genes and DNA. The V and J calls here are based on TCRdb, not the publication. The sample contains approximately 960,000 distinct CDR3 sequences, 29% of them found a single time. The ten largest account for roughly 10% of the sample.

The donors were some 36 Caucasian individuals from Russia, aged 6 to 90 years, who were systemically healthy. Approximately 10 milliliters of peripheral blood were collected from each donor into EDTA-treated Vacutainer tubes. Ficoll-Paque density-gradient centrifugation was used to isolate PBMCs, with at least 7 million per sample. Total RNA was extracted from PBMCs with Trizol reagent, with at least 6 micrograms obtained per sample. For every donor, flow cytometry on a PBMC aliquot measured the percentage of naive CD45RAhigh/CD27high T cells. Relative to germline, V is 5 bases shorter and J is 6 bases shorter, with 18 bases between their ends. In the germline V gene, CDR1 corresponds to LGHNA and CDR2 to YSLEER. There are 15 amino acids in the CDR3, from cysteine to phenylalanine inclusive. Of the read, only the CDR3 DNA is kept; its 45 bases are in frame from base 1. In this sample, this clonotype turned up a few times. No cognate antigen has been identified for it. Within one base of it there is no much larger clone, and no base qualities were kept.

These data were also filed under a second study, of T cells of mothers and their children. As described in the second report: Nine systemically healthy Caucasian individuals, comprising three mothers and their six children, were included as donors. cDNA synthesis used all of the extracted RNA, with 1.5 ug of RNA in each 15 ul reaction. In the second PCR, the M1S primer added sample barcodes and 2-4 random nucleotides. Each mother yielded over 10 million TCR beta CDR3 reads and each child roughly 3.1 million reads. TCR recombination output is similarly shaped by thymic selection in related and unrelated pairs, with a minor effect exerted by inherited differences. Normalized repertoire overlap in related mother-child pairs was always slightly higher than in unrelated mother-child pairs, but the difference was never significant. With a sensitivity of about 100 clones per million clonotypes, no persistent microchimeric T cell clones were detected. The study used deep NGS to compare TCR beta repertoires of mothers and children, seeking features distinguishing related mother-child pairs from unrelated individuals. Mothers averaged approximately 40 +/- 4 years of age and children averaged 11 +/- 4 years. Libraries were sequenced on Illumina HiSeq 2000 with 100+100 nt paired-end reads after adapter ligation with NEBNext reagents. To prevent cross-contamination, the mother and child libraries were prepared a month apart and were sequenced in separate runs. Between roughly 500,000 and 2,300,000 distinct TCR beta clonotypes were identified per donor. Naive TCR beta clonotypes were estimated from low-frequency clonotypes matched to each donor's FACS-determined naive share, without sorting.

Input material: blood. The chain uses TRBV4-3 and TRBJ2-3, and perhaps TRBD2 as D gene, on 7 matching bases. The source is a woman aged 40 to 50 in good health. Here the CDR3 is given as CASSSRGAPSDTQYF. In nucleotide form, the sequence is TGCGCCAGCAGCTCCCGGGGGGCGCCGTCGGATACGCAGTATTTT.